A single T cell receptor (beta chain) is shown here with its context. This clonotype occurred a few times. Its antigen has not been determined. No clone much larger than this one lies a single base away; base qualities are absent. Between the V and J ends, shortened by 3 bases and 9 bases respectively, the junction contains 8 bases. From the cysteine through the phenylalanine, the CDR3 covers 11 amino acids. Only the CDR3 portion is preserved as DNA: 33 bases, with reading frame beginning at the first base. CDR1 and CDR2 (MNHNS, SASEGT) derive from the germline V gene. Receptors were amplified or captured by PCR. Sequencing instrument: Illumina HiSeq 2500. TCR library preparation used molecular barcoding, with unique molecular identifiers applied to normalize quantification of the TCRbeta repertoire. TCRdb reprocessing: public reads trimmed at Q25 with fastp, clones called with MiXCR, in-frame beta chains kept. Under each unique CDR3 protein, matching rows form one entry showing the most common genes and DNA. This sample comprises some 220,000 distinct CDR3 sequences, about a tenth of them detected only once. The ten largest clonotypes hold roughly 30% of the sample.

This sample stems from a study of T-cell reconstitution after alpha-beta-depleted transplantation in children (dated by TCRdb to the mid-2010s). Regarding the complete study: T-cell immune reconstitution after TCRalphabeta/CD19-depleted allogeneic hematopoietic cell transplantation in children was quantitatively tracked in the study by means of TCR repertoire profiling. What the authors observed across the whole study: Over subsequent months, a decline in hyperexpanded clone frequencies was noted, and after one year, T-cell counts and TCRbeta diversity were mostly ascribed to newly produced T cells. About two months after transplant, the apparently early recovery of alphabetaT-cell counts reportedly depended on just several hundred clones that had expanded rapidly and came from non-depleted graft cells. In some patients, the high TCRbeta diversity seen at day 60 was put down to recipient T cells and intrathymic progenitors that had survived conditioning.

The sample's treatment or condition label is to be understood as: allogeneic hematopoietic cell transplantation with graft depleted of TCRalphabeta T cells and CD19 B cells. Transplant recipients were children who received TCRalphabeta/CD19-depleted allogeneic hematopoietic cell grafts. Recombination linked TRBV6-1 to TRBJ1-1; TRBD1 is a possible D gene, resting on 5 matching bases. Sequenced here: PBMCs, sampled before TCRalphabeta/CD19-depleted stem cell transplant. This receptor was taken from a child in the first two years of life with acute myeloid leukemia, due to receive a stem cell transplant. At the DNA level, the sequence is TGTGCCAGCAGTGACAGGGATAAAGCTTTCTTT. It codes for CASSDRDKAFF.